This TCR beta chain came from a study of blood T cell repertoires in COVID-19. Study at large: The United States, Italy and Spain supplied acute and convalescent COVID-19 samples.

The table came from immunoSEQ multiplex PCR; TCRdb's copy has only in-frame clones and leaves some out. This repertoire shows 250,000 to 400,000 clones, about 91% found once; its top ten account for 1.5% to 2%. The CDR3 covers 17 residues. CDR1 is LGHNA and CDR2 is YSLEER in the germline V gene. V shed 5 bases and J 1 base; nucleotides not matched to a gene: 9. This clone was seen a few times. Followed longitudinally, the Seattle patients had been enrolled during active infection. This chain links TRBV4-3 with TRBJ2-2; 8 bases are a match to TRBD1. The TCR originated in a woman aged 25 to 39 with COVID-19, enrolled during active disease. Material for sequencing was peripheral blood. The CDR3 sequence is CASSARQGSVNTGELFF. The CDR3 nucleotides are TGCGCCAGCAGCGCACGACAGGGGTCCGTGAACACCGGGGAGCTGTTTTTT.